This T cell receptor beta chain is drawn from a study of cytomegalovirus exposure and HLA in healthy donors. This CDR3 has 13 amino acids. Looked up from germline, CDR1 is SEHNR and CDR2 is FQNEAQ (reference sequence). V dropped 0 bases and J dropped 7 bases, with 7 bases sitting between them. The primer mix had 60 Vbeta and 13 Jbeta primers. Measured with immunoSEQ multiplex PCR; TCRdb has only the in-frame clones, and not every one. The sample yields approximately 160,000 clones, around 86% seen once. The sample holds a few counts of this clone. Within the sample, other DNA sequences also encode this same CDR3. No record exists of this donor's CMV serostatus.

The TCR comes from a human donor in good health. The chain is built from TRBV7-9 and TRBJ2-1; possibly TRBD2 for D (6 bases). Input material: PBMCs. Here the CDR3 reads CASSLAGGNEQFF. The CDR3 DNA follows: TGTGCCAGCAGCTTAGCGGGGGGTAATGAGCAGTTCTTC.